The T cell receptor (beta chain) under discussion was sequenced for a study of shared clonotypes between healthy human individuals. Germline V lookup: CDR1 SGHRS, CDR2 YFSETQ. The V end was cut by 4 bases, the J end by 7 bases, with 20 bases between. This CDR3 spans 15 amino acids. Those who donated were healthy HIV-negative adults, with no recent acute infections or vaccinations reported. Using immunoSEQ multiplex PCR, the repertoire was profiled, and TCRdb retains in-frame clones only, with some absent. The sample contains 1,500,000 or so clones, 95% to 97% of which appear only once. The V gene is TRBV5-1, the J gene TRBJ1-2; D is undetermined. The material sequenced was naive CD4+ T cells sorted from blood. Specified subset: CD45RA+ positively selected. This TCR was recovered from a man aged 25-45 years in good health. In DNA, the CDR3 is TGCGCCAGCAGCGCAGACGGAGCCGTGAGGAGTGGCTACACCTTC. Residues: CASSADGAVRSGYTF. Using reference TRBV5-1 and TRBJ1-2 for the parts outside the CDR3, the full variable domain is KAGVTQTPRYLIKTRGQQVTLSCSPISGHRSVSWYQQTPGQGLQFLFEYFSETQRNKGNFPGRFSGRQFSNSRSEMNVSTLELGDSALYLCASSADGAVRSGYTFGSGTRLTVV.